A selection of T cell receptor beta chains follows, all from one sample in a study of T-cell reconstitution after alpha-beta-depleted transplantation in children. TCRdb recomputed calls from the PCR reads with MiXCR, one row per CDR3 protein. The sample carries around 800,000 distinct CDR3 sequences, roughly 16% recorded once. The source material was PBMCs, mostly from graft donor cells, sampled 360 days after TCRalphabeta/CD19-depleted stem cell transplant. These receptors all come from a male patient under 18 who had a stem cell transplant for acute lymphoblastic leukemia, so the T cells may come from the graft donor. Both conserved end residues are part of each CDR3. The order of the fields is J gene, D gene, V gene, clone size, CDR3 protein, CDR3 DNA. A D gene is named only where the DNA matches it firmly. Clone sizes are given selectively: once, few, many, or a class where the clone is expanded.

>TRBJ2-1|TRBD2|TRBV7-9|NA
CASSLVPAGGLYEQFF
TGTGCCAGCAGCTTAGTTCCAGCGGGAGGGTTATATGAGCAGTTCTTC
>TRBJ2-1|NA|TRBV11-1|few
CASSLAGRRGEQFF
TGTGCCAGCAGCTTAGCCGGGAGAAGGGGTGAGCAGTTCTTC
>TRBJ2-1|TRBD2|TRBV6-1|NA
CASRGGEGAGGYNEQFF
TGTGCCAGCAGGGGAGGGGAGGGAGCGGGGGGCTACAATGAGCAGTTCTTC
>TRBJ2-2|TRBD1|TRBV9|many
CASSGRTGGGTGELFF
TGTGCCAGCAGCGGTAGGACAGGGGGTGGCACCGGGGAGCTGTTTTTT
>TRBJ2-1|NA|TRBV7-3|few
CASSLIPGSHNEQFF
TGTGCCAGCAGCTTAATTCCGGGATCCCACAATGAGCAGTTCTTC
>TRBJ2-3|NA|TRBV5-5|NA
CASSFSRGSGTDTQYF
TGTGCCAGCAGCTTTTCTAGGGGATCCGGCACAGATACGCAGTATTTT
>TRBJ1-1|TRBD1|TRBV12-3/TRBV12-4|many
CASSLVTGGTNTEAFF
TGTGCCAGCAGTTTAGTGACAGGGGGGACGAACACTGAAGCTTTCTTT
>TRBJ2-3|NA|TRBV19|few
CASSPQGTTQYF
TGTGCCAGTAGTCCCCAGGGTACTACGCAGTATTTT
>TRBJ1-2|NA|TRBV4-1|NA
CASSPVGPRGYTF
TGCGCCAGCAGCCCGGTAGGGCCGAGGGGCTACACCTTC
>TRBJ2-3|NA|TRBV5-1|NA
CASSAAGISTDTQYF
TGCGCCAGCAGCGCTGCAGGGATTAGCACAGATACGCAGTATTTT
>TRBJ2-5|NA|TRBV12-3/TRBV12-4|many
CASRSTHGETQYF
TGTGCCAGCAGGTCCACGCATGGCGAGACCCAGTACTTC
>TRBJ2-7|NA|TRBV4-2|NA
CATRGVATYEQYF
TGTGCCACCAGGGGGGTCGCTACCTACGAGCAGTACTTC
>TRBJ2-1|NA|TRBV10-3|NA
CAISVSGGEDEQFF
TGTGCCATCAGTGTCTCCGGCGGGGAGGATGAGCAGTTCTTC
>TRBJ1-1|TRBD1|TRBV5-5|many
CASRLYRGVDNTEAFF
TGTGCCAGCAGACTTTACAGGGGCGTCGATAACACTGAAGCTTTCTTT
>TRBJ2-5|TRBD2|TRBV20-1|few
CSASSGRAPETQYF
TGCAGTGCTAGTTCCGGGAGGGCCCCCGAGACCCAGTACTTC
>TRBJ2-1|NA|TRBV11-1|NA
CASSRPFSWDEQFF
TGTGCCAGCAGCCGACCCTTCAGCTGGGATGAGCAGTTCTTC
>TRBJ1-1|NA|TRBV29-1|NA
CSVETGQLAEAFF
TGCAGCGTTGAAACCGGTCAGCTTGCTGAAGCTTTCTTT
>TRBJ1-4|NA|TRBV3-1|NA
CASSPLGTGVEKLFF
TGTGCCAGCAGCCCTTTAGGAACAGGAGTGGAAAAACTGTTTTTT
>TRBJ2-3|NA|TRBV27|NA
CASSLGVTASYTDTQYF
TGTGCCAGCAGTCTTGGCGTGACAGCGAGCTACACAGATACGCAGTATTTT
>TRBJ2-3|NA|TRBV6-1|NA
CASSPAGKQKDTQYF
TGTGCCAGCAGTCCCGCGGGAAAACAGAAAGATACGCAGTATTTT
>TRBJ1-5|TRBD1|TRBV5-1|NA
CASSPDRADQPQHF
TGCGCCAGCAGCCCGGACAGGGCTGATCAGCCCCAGCATTTT
>TRBJ2-1|NA|TRBV29-1|NA
CSVLAGASSQFF
TGCAGCGTCCTCGCAGGGGCAAGTTCCCAGTTCTTC
>TRBJ1-4|NA|TRBV6-5|many
CASTRTGRTNEKLFF
TGTGCCAGCACCAGAACCGGGAGGACGAATGAAAAACTGTTTTTT
>TRBJ2-1|NA|TRBV2|many
CASSKDPPGLYNEQFF
TGTGCCAGCAGTAAAGACCCCCCGGGACTGTACAATGAGCAGTTCTTC
>TRBJ1-1|NA|TRBV7-6|many
CASSLEQGRVNTEAFF
TGTGCCAGCAGCTTAGAACAGGGACGGGTGAACACTGAAGCTTTCTTT
>TRBJ2-5|TRBD1|TRBV5-1|many
CASSAGTAEETQYF
TGCGCCAGCAGCGCAGGGACAGCTGAAGAGACCCAGTACTTC